One and the same sample provided the 8 T cell receptor beta chains below, sequenced in a study of OX40 agonist ivuxolimab in advanced cancers. Produced via immunoSEQ multiplex PCR; TCRdb's table is partial and in-frame only. Of some 100,000 clones in the sample, approximately 86% were seen once. The starting material was CD4+ or CD8+ T cells sorted from blood, obtained in a trial of the OX40 agonist ivuxolimab. Receptor source: an adult with an advanced solid tumor such as melanoma, head and neck, liver or kidney cancer.

V and J are TRBV29-1 and TRBJ1-2; D uncertain. V gave up 3 bases and J gave up 2 bases, with 7 bases separating them. Germline CDR1 and CDR2: SQVTM and ANQGSEA. This CDR3 is built from 12 residues. CDR3 sequence reads: CSVDRLNYGYTF. In DNA form, the CDR3 reads TGCAGCGTTGACAGGTTAAACTATGGCTACACCTTC.

The genes are TRBV6-6 and TRBJ1-1, with 7 bases lining up with TRBD1. The CDR3 contains 13 residues. Germline V gene data show CDR1 as MNHNY and CDR2 as SVGAGI (reference sequence). J was trimmed by 6 bases and V by 6 bases; bases with no gene match: 7. In nucleotides, the CDR3 is TGTGCCAGCAGGCAAATTCAGGGGGCTGAAGCTTTCTTT. Its translation is CASRQIQGAEAFF.

The chain has TRBV25-1 and TRBJ2-5; D possibly uses TRBD1 or TRBD2 (5 bases each). The CDR3 sequence is 15 residues long. Between the trimmed V and J ends, which lost 6 bases and 4 bases, there was a span of 18 bases. Germline loops: CDR1 MGHDK, CDR2 SYGVNS. The CDR3 DNA is TGTGCCAGCAGATGGAGCCTTACAGGAGGAGAGACCCAGTACTTC. Translation: CASRWSLTGGETQYF.

V is TRBV7-6 and J is TRBJ2-3, with 7 bases that match TRBD2. This CDR3 comprises 15 residues. Trimming removed 1 base from V and 1 base from J; junction bases left unmatched: 2. Germline V gene sequence: CDR1 SGHVS, CDR2 FNYEAQ. The CDR3 DNA reads as TGTGCCAGCAGCTTAGGACTAGCCCGCACAGATACGCAGTATTTT. Translating it yields CASSLGLARTDTQYF.

The CDR3 loop is CASSLAVVAGQDTQYF. In DNA, the CDR3 is TGTGCCAGCAGCTTAGCTGTGGTAGCGGGCCAAGATACGCAGTATTTT. The gene calls are TRBV7-6 and TRBJ2-3; 7 bases map to TRBD2. The germline V gene has CDR1 SGHVS and CDR2 FNYEAQ. V gave up 0 bases and J gave up 5 bases; unmatched junction bases: 8. The CDR3 consists of 16 residues.

The genes are TRBV5-1 and TRBJ2-5, with D maybe TRBD1 (6 bases). The CDR3 has 14 amino acids. Germline CDR1 reads SGHRS; CDR2 reads YFSETQ. The V end was cut by 2 bases, the J end by 4 bases, with 12 bases between. The CDR3 coding sequence is TGCGCCAGCAGCTTACAGGGAGATAGAGAGACCCAGTACTTC. Translation: CASSLQGDRETQYF.

The chain uses TRBV5-1 and TRBJ2-3, with D hard to call. The V end lost 4 bases, the J end lost 0 bases, and 6 bases lay between the germline ends. Per the germline V gene, CDR1 is SGHRS and CDR2 is YFSETQ. There are 13 residues in the CDR3. The CDR3 DNA reads TGCGCCAGCAGCGCCTCTAGCACAGATACGCAGTATTTT. This encodes CASSASSTDTQYF.

The chain recombines TRBV2 with TRBJ2-5; D gene unclear. This CDR3 comprises 13 residues. The germline V gene has CDR1 SNHLY and CDR2 FYNNEI. V lost 2 bases and J lost 0, with 4 bases in between. The CDR3 nucleotides read TGTGCCAGCAGTGAAAGATACCAAGAGACCCAGTACTTC. Its translation: CASSERYQETQYF. Drawing the rest from reference TRBV2 and TRBJ2-5, the complete variable domain is EPEVTQTPSHQVTQMGQEVILRCVPISNHLYFYWYRQILGQKVEFLVSFYNNEISEKSEIFDDQFSVERPDGSNFTLKIRSTKLEDSAMYFCASSERYQETQYFGPGTRLLVL.